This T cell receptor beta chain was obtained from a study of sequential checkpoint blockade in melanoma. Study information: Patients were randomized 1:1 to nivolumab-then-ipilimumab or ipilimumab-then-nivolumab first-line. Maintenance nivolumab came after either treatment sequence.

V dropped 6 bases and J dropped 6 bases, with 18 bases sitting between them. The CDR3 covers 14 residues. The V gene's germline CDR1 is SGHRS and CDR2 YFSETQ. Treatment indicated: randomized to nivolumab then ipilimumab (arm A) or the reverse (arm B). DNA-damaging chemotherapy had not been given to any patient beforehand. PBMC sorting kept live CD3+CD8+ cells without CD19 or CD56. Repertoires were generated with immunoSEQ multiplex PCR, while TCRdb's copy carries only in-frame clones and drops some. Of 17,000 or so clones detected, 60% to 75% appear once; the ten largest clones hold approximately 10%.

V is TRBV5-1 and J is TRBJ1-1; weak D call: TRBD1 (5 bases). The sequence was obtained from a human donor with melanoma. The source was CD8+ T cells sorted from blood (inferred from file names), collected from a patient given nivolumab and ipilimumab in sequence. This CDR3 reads CASTRGGERAEAFF. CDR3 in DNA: TGCGCCAGCACCCGGGGGGGGGAGCGGGCTGAAGCTTTCTTT.